The rows below give T cell receptor beta chains drawn from one sample of a study of T cell responses to AZD1222 COVID-19 vaccine. Profiling relied on immunoSEQ multiplex PCR, and the TCRdb table lists in-frame clones only, not all of them. In the table there are around 88,000 clones, around 90% of which are singletons. Sequencing was performed on peripheral blood, taken on day 0 of AZD1222 vaccination. The receptors here all came from an adult in good health. Each CDR3 is given with its conserved first and last residue. The order of the fields is D gene, J gene, clone size, V gene, CDR3 DNA, CDR3 protein. A D gene is named only where the DNA matches it firmly. For some rows the clone size is stated as once, few or many, or as a class when expanded; others skip it.

d_call: NA
j_call: TRBJ1-1
clone_size: NA
v_call: TRBV7-7
cdr3_nt: TGTGCCAGCAGCTTAACGACAGACACTGAAGCTTTCTTT
cdr3_aa: CASSLTTDTEAFF

d_call: NA
j_call: TRBJ1-6
clone_size: NA
v_call: TRBV9
cdr3_nt: TGTGCCAGCAGCGTAGCTGCGGACCGACCCCATAATTCACCCCTCCACTTT
cdr3_aa: CASSVAADRPHNSPLHF

d_call: TRBD1
j_call: TRBJ2-7
clone_size: NA
v_call: TRBV5-8
cdr3_nt: TGTGCCAGCAGCTGGGGGACAGGGGGCGTCGCGATATCCTACGAGCAGTACTTC
cdr3_aa: CASSWGTGGVAISYEQYF

d_call: NA
j_call: TRBJ2-3
clone_size: NA
v_call: TRBV10-3
cdr3_nt: TGTGCCATCAGTGATGACAGCACAGATACGCAGTATTTT
cdr3_aa: CAISDDSTDTQYF

d_call: NA
j_call: TRBJ1-1
clone_size: NA
v_call: TRBV19
cdr3_nt: TGTGCCAGTAGTATGGGTAGGGCCTCCGGAGGCACTGAAGCTTTCTTT
cdr3_aa: CASSMGRASGGTEAFF

d_call: NA
j_call: TRBJ2-5
clone_size: NA
v_call: TRBV2
cdr3_nt: TGTGCCAGCAGGGCAACAGAGTACCAAGAGACCCAGTACTTC
cdr3_aa: CASRATEYQETQYF

d_call: NA
j_call: TRBJ1-5
clone_size: few
v_call: TRBV5-6
cdr3_nt: TGTGCCAGCACCCAAATGGGGGGCTCTAGCAATCAGCCCCAGCATTTT
cdr3_aa: CASTQMGGSSNQPQHF

d_call: NA
j_call: TRBJ1-5
clone_size: NA
v_call: TRBV27
cdr3_nt: TGTGCCAGCAGTTTTTGGGGAGGGGATCAGCCCCAGCATTTT
cdr3_aa: CASSFWGGDQPQHF

d_call: NA
j_call: TRBJ1-5
clone_size: NA
v_call: TRBV18
cdr3_nt: TGTGCCAGCTCACCAGGAGAGAATCAGCCCCAGCATTTT
cdr3_aa: CASSPGENQPQHF

d_call: TRBD1
j_call: TRBJ1-3
clone_size: NA
v_call: TRBV7-9
cdr3_nt: TGTGCCAGCAGCTCGGGGACAGTCGGAAACACCATATATTTT
cdr3_aa: CASSSGTVGNTIYF

d_call: TRBD1
j_call: TRBJ2-2
clone_size: NA
v_call: TRBV5-4
cdr3_nt: TGTGCCAGCAGCCCCCCGGGACAGGGGTCGGTCACCGGGGAGCTGTTTTTT
cdr3_aa: CASSPPGQGSVTGELFF

d_call: NA
j_call: TRBJ2-6
clone_size: NA
v_call: TRBV4-3
cdr3_nt: TGCGCCAGCAGCCAAGTCCATTCCTTATCTGGGGCCAACGTCCTGACTTTC
cdr3_aa: CASSQVHSLSGANVLTF

d_call: NA
j_call: TRBJ1-5
clone_size: few
v_call: TRBV7-9
cdr3_nt: TGTGCCAGCAGCGGTCCTGGATTTAGTCAGCCCCAGCATTTT
cdr3_aa: CASSGPGFSQPQHF

d_call: NA
j_call: TRBJ1-3
clone_size: NA
v_call: TRBV23-1
cdr3_nt: TGCGCCAGCAGTGTTGCGGCTGGAAACACCATATATTTT
cdr3_aa: CASSVAAGNTIYF

d_call: NA
j_call: TRBJ1-1
clone_size: NA
v_call: TRBV6-1
cdr3_nt: TGTGCCAGCAGTGAAGCATGGGAAGCTTTCTTT
cdr3_aa: CASSEAWEAFF

d_call: TRBD2
j_call: TRBJ2-5
clone_size: NA
v_call: TRBV5-5
cdr3_nt: TGTGCCAGCAGCTTTAGCGGGAGTCCCCAAGAGACCCAGTACTTC
cdr3_aa: CASSFSGSPQETQYF

d_call: NA
j_call: TRBJ2-2
clone_size: NA
v_call: TRBV10-2
cdr3_nt: TGCGCCAGCAGTGTAATGGTTGGGGCTGCGGTTGCCGGGGAGCTGTTTTTT
cdr3_aa: CASSVMVGAAVAGELFF

d_call: NA
j_call: TRBJ1-1
clone_size: NA
v_call: TRBV4-2
cdr3_nt: TGTGCCAGCAGCCGGCAGGACTTGAACACTGAAGCTTTCTTT
cdr3_aa: CASSRQDLNTEAFF

d_call: NA
j_call: TRBJ2-3
clone_size: NA
v_call: TRBV14
cdr3_nt: TGTGCCAGCAGCCAGTTACTCAGCACAGATACGCAGTATTTT
cdr3_aa: CASSQLLSTDTQYF

d_call: NA
j_call: TRBJ2-7
clone_size: NA
v_call: TRBV28
cdr3_nt: TGTGCCAGCAGCTCCTCAAGCGAGCAGTACTTC
cdr3_aa: CASSSSSEQYF

d_call: NA
j_call: TRBJ1-1
clone_size: NA
v_call: TRBV18
cdr3_nt: TGTGCCAGCTCACTCACAACCAACACACTCGGGCAGGGCGATGAAGCTTTCTTT
cdr3_aa: CASSLTTNTLGQGDEAFF

d_call: NA
j_call: TRBJ2-7
clone_size: NA
v_call: TRBV28
cdr3_nt: TGTGCCAGCAGTTTAGGCAGCTCCTACGAGCAGTACTTC
cdr3_aa: CASSLGSSYEQYF

d_call: NA
j_call: TRBJ1-1
clone_size: NA
v_call: TRBV28
cdr3_nt: TGTGCCAGCAGTACGACAGGTAACCCTGAAGCTTTCTTT
cdr3_aa: CASSTTGNPEAFF

d_call: NA
j_call: TRBJ2-5
clone_size: NA
v_call: TRBV29-1
cdr3_nt: TGCAGCGTTAAGTTTCTACTCCAAGAGACCCAGTACTTC
cdr3_aa: CSVKFLLQETQYF

d_call: TRBD2
j_call: TRBJ2-1
clone_size: NA
v_call: TRBV28
cdr3_nt: TGTGCCAGCAGTTTACGTTCAGTAGCGGGACGCCTTGGTCTTTACAATGAGCAGTTCTTC
cdr3_aa: CASSLRSVAGRLGLYNEQFF

d_call: TRBD2
j_call: TRBJ2-1
clone_size: NA
v_call: TRBV5-1
cdr3_nt: TGCGCCAGCAGCTTGGCCCCTAGCGGCGCGGGGAATGAGCAGTTCTTC
cdr3_aa: CASSLAPSGAGNEQFF

d_call: NA
j_call: TRBJ1-4
clone_size: NA
v_call: TRBV7-6
cdr3_nt: TGTGCCAGCAGAAAAGACCGTGGTGACGAAAAACTGTTTTTT
cdr3_aa: CASRKDRGDEKLFF

d_call: NA
j_call: TRBJ2-7
clone_size: NA
v_call: TRBV3-1/TRBV3-2
cdr3_nt: TGTGCCAGCAGCCAAGGACTAGGAGGGGCCTACGAGCAGTACTTC
cdr3_aa: CASSQGLGGAYEQYF

d_call: NA
j_call: TRBJ2-7
clone_size: NA
v_call: TRBV27
cdr3_nt: TGTGCCAGCTTCACCTGGATCAGATCCAAGAGCTCCTACGAGCAGTACTTC
cdr3_aa: CASFTWIRSKSSYEQYF

d_call: TRBD2
j_call: TRBJ2-1
clone_size: NA
v_call: TRBV19
cdr3_nt: TGTGCCAGTAGTCCGCGGGGAATTAGCGGGAGATACAATGAGCAGTTCTTC
cdr3_aa: CASSPRGISGRYNEQFF

d_call: NA
j_call: TRBJ1-4
clone_size: NA
v_call: TRBV5-1
cdr3_nt: TGCGCCAGCAGCTTATCAGGGATTAATGAAAAACTGTTTTTT
cdr3_aa: CASSLSGINEKLFF

d_call: NA
j_call: TRBJ1-1
clone_size: NA
v_call: TRBV11-2
cdr3_nt: TGTGCCAGCAGCTTAGCCTGGACAGTCCTTATGAACACTGAAGCTTTCTTT
cdr3_aa: CASSLAWTVLMNTEAFF

d_call: NA
j_call: TRBJ2-7
clone_size: NA
v_call: TRBV28
cdr3_nt: TGTGCCAGTAGGGGGGTTGTCGAGCAGTACTTC
cdr3_aa: CASRGVVEQYF

d_call: TRBD2
j_call: TRBJ2-4
clone_size: NA
v_call: TRBV13
cdr3_nt: TGTGCCAGCAGCTCATGGACTAGCGGGAAAAACATTCAGTACTTC
cdr3_aa: CASSSWTSGKNIQYF